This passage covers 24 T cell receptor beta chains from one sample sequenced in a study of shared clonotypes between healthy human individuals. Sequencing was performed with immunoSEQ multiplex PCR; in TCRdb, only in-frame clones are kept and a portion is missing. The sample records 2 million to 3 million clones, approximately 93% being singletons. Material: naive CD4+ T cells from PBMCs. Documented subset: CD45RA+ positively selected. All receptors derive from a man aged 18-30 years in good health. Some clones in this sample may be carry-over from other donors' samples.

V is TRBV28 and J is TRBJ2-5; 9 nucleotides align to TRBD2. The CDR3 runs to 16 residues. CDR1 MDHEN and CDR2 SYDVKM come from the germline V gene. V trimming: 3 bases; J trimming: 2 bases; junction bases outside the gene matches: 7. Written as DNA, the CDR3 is TGTGCCAGCAGTTTGGTCGGACTAGCGTATCAAGAGACCCAGTACTTC. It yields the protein CASSLVGLAYQETQYF.

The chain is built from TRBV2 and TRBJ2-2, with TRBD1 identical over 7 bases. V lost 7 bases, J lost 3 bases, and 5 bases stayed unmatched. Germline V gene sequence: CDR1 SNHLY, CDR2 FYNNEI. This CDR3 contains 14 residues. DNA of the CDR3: TGTGCCAGCAACTTTCAGGGGGACACCGGGGAGCTGTTTTTT. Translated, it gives CASNFQGDTGELFF.

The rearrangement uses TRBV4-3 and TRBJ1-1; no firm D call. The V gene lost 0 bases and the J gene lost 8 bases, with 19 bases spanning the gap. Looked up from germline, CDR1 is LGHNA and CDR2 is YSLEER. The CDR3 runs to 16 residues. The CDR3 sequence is CASSQDPYAGALEAFF. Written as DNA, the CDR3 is TGCGCCAGCAGCCAAGATCCGTATGCAGGAGCCTTAGAAGCTTTCTTT.

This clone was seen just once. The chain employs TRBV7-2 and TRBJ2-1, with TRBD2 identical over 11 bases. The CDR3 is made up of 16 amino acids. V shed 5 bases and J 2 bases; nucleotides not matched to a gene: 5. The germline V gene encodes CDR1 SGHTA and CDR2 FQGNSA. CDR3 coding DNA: TGTGCCAGCAGCGCCCAACTAGCGGGGGCCTACAATGAGCAGTTCTTC. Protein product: CASSAQLAGAYNEQFF.

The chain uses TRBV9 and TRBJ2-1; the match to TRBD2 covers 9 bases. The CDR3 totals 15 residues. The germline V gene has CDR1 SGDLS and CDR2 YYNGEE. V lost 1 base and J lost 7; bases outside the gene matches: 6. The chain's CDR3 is CASSVLAGEVNEQFF. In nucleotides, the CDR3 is TGTGCCAGCAGCGTATTAGCGGGAGAGGTGAATGAGCAGTTCTTC.

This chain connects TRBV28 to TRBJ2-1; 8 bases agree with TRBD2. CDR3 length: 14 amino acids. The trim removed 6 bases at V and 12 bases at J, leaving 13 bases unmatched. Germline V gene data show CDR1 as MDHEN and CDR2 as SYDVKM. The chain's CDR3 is CASRPTSGRLGQFF. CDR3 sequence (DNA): TGTGCCAGCAGGCCTACTAGCGGCCGGTTGGGGCAGTTCTTC.

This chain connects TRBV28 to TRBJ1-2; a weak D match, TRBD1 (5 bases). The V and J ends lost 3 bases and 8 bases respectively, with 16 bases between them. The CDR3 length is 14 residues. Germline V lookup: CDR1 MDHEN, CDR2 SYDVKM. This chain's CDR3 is CASSLGRRGRGYTF. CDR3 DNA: TGTGCCAGCAGTTTGGGACGGCGGGGGAGAGGCTACACCTTC.

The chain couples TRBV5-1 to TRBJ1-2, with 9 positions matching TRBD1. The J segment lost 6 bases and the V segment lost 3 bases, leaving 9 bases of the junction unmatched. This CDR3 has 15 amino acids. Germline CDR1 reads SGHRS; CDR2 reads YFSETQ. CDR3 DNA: TGCGCCAGCAGCTCGAACAGGGGGCGTAGAAATGGCTACACCTTC. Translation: CASSSNRGRRNGYTF. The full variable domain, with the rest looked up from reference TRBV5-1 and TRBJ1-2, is KAGVTQTPRYLIKTRGQQVTLSCSPISGHRSVSWYQQTPGQGLQFLFEYFSETQRNKGNFPGRFSGRQFSNSRSEMNVSTLELGDSALYLCASSSNRGRRNGYTFGSGTRLTVV.

The CDR3, as DNA: TGTGCCAGCAGCGTACTAGCGGGAGGGGATTACGAGCAGTACTTC. Translation gives CASSVLAGGDYEQYF. V usage is TRBV5-6 and J usage is TRBJ2-7; 13 nucleotides align to TRBD2. Germline CDR1 SGHDT, CDR2 YYEEEE. The CDR3 totals 15 residues. The junction had 5 bases not matched to a gene; V was cut back by 4 bases and J by 4 bases.

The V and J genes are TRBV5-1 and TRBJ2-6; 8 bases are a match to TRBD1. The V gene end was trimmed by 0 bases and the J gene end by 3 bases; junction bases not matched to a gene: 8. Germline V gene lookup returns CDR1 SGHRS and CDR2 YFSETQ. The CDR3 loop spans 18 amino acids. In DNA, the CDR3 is TGCGCCAGCAGCTTGGTGGGACAGGTATGGGATGGGGCCAACGTCCTGACTTTC. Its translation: CASSLVGQVWDGANVLTF.

As DNA, the CDR3 is TGCGCCAGCATTGGGACAGGTGATTACGAGCAGTACTTC. It encodes CASIGTGDYEQYF. The rearrangement links TRBV10-1 to TRBJ2-7; 8 nucleotides line up with TRBD1. V lost 7 bases, J lost 4 bases, and 6 bases stayed unmatched. This CDR3 is 13 amino acids long. Germline CDR1 is WNHNN and CDR2 is SYGVQD (reference sequence).

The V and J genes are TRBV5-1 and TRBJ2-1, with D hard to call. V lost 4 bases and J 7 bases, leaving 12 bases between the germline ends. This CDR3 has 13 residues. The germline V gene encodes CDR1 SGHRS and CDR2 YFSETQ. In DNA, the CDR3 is TGCGCCAGCAGCCCCACAATACGGAATGAGCAGTTCTTC. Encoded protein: CASSPTIRNEQFF.

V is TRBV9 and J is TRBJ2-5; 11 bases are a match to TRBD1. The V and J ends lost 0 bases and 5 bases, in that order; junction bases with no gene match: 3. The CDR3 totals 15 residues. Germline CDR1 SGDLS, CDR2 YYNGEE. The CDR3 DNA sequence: TGTGCCAGCAGCGTAGTCGGGGACAGGGGGGAGACCCAGTACTTC. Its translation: CASSVVGDRGETQYF.

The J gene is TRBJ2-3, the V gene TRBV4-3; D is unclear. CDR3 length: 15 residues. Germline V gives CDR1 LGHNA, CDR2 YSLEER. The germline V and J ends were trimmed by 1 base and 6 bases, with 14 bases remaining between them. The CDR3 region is CASSQGGTLGDTQYF. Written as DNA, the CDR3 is TGCGCCAGCAGCCAAGGCGGAACCCTGGGTGATACGCAGTATTTT.

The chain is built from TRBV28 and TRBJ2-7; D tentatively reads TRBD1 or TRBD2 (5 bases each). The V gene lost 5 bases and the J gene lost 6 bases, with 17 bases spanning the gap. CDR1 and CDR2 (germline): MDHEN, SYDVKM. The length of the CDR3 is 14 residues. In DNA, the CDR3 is TGTGCCAGCAGTCCCCCCGGGGACCAGGGCGAGCAGTACTTC. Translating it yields CASSPPGDQGEQYF.

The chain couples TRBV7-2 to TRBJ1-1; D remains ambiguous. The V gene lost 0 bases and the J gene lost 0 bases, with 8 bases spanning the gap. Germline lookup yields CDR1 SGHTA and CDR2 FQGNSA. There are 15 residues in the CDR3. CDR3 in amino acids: CASSLARAMNTEAFF. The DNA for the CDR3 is TGTGCCAGCAGCTTAGCGAGGGCAATGAACACTGAAGCTTTCTTT. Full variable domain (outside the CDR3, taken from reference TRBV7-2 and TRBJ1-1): GAGVSQSPSNKVTEKGKDVELRCDPISGHTALYWYRQSLGQGLEFLIYFQGNSAPDKSGLPSDRFSAERTGGSVSTLTIQRTQQEDSAVYLCASSLARAMNTEAFFGQGTRLTVV.

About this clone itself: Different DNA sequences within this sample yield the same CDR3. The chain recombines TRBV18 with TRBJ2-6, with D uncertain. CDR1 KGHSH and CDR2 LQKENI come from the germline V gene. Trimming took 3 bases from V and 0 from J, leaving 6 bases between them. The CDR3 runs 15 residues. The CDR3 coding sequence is TGTGCCAGCTCACCTGGCACCTCTGGGGCCAACGTCCTGACTTTC. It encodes CASSPGTSGANVLTF. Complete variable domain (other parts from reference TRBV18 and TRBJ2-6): NAGVMQNPRHLVRRRGQEARLRCSPMKGHSHVYWYRQLPEEGLKFMVYLQKENIIDESGMPKERFSAEFPKEGPSILRIQQVVRGDSAAYFCASSPGTSGANVLTFGAGSRLTVL.

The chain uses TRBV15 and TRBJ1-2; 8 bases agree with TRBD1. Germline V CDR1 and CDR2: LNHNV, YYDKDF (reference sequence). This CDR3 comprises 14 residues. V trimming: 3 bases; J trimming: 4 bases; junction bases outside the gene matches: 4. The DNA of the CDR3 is TGTGCCACCAGCAGGATAACAGGGGGCTATGGCTACACCTTC. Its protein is CATSRITGGYGYTF.

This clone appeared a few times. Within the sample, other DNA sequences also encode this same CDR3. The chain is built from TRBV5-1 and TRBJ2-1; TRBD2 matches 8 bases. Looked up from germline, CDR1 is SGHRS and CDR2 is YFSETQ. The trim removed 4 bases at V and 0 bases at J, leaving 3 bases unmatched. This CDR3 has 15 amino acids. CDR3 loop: CASSLSGSSYNEQFF. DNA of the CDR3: TGCGCCAGCAGCCTAAGCGGGAGCTCCTACAATGAGCAGTTCTTC.

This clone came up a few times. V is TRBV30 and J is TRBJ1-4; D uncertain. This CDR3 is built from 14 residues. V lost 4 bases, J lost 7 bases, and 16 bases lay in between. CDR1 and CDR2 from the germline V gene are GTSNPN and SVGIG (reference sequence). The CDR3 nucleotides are TGTGCCTGGAACAGTATACGGGCAAGTGAAAAACTGTTTTTT. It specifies CAWNSIRASEKLFF.

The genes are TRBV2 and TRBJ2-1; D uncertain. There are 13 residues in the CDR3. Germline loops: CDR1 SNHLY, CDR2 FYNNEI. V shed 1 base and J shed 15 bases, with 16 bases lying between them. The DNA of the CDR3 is TGTGCCAGCAGTGAAGGCCCGCAAGGGCCGGCGTTCTTC. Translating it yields CASSEGPQGPAFF.

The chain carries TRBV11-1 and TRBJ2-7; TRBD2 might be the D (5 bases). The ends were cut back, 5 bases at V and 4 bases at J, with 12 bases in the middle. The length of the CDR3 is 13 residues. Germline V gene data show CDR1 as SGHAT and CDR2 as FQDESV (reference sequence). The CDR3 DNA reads TGTGCCAGCAGCCCGGGATTGCTTTACGAGCAGTACTTC. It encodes CASSPGLLYEQYF.

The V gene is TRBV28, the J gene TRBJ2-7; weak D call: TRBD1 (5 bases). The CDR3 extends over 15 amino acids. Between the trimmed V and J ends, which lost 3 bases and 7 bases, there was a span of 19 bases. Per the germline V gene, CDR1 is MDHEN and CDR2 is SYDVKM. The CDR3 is CASSFDTYIGAEQYF. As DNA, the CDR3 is TGTGCCAGCAGTTTTGACACGTATATTGGGGCGGAGCAGTACTTC. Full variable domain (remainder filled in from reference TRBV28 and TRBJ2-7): DVKVTQSSRYLVKRTGEKVFLECVQDMDHENMFWYRQDPGLGLRLIYFSYDVKMKEKGDIPEGYSVSREKKERFSLILESASTNQTSMYLCASSFDTYIGAEQYFGPGTRLTVT.

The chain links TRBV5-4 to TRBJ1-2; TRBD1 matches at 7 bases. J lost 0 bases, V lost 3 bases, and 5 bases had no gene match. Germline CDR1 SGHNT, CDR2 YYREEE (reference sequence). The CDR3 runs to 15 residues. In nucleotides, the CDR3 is TGTGCCAGCAGCTCGACTACAGGGGCTAACTATGGCTACACCTTC. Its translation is CASSSTTGANYGYTF. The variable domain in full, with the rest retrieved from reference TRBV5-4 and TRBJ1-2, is ETGVTQSPTHLIKTRGQQVTLRCSSQSGHNTVSWYQQALGQGPQFIFQYYREEENGRGNFPPRFSGLQFPNYSSELNVNALELDDSALYLCASSSTTGANYGYTFGSGTRLTVV.